This TCR beta chain was observed in a study of cytomegalovirus exposure and HLA in healthy donors. In the PCR, 60 Vbeta and 13 Jbeta primers were used. The method was immunoSEQ multiplex PCR; TCRdb's version includes in-frame clones alone and lacks a portion of them. Here the sample spans around 210,000 clones, around 80% being singletons. This CDR3 comprises 16 residues. Germline V gene lookup returns CDR1 SQVTM and CDR2 ANQGSEA. The J segment lost 2 bases and the V segment lost 5 bases, leaving 14 bases of the junction unmatched. This chain uses TRBV29-1 with TRBJ2-7, with 8 bases fitting TRBD1. The source material was PBMCs. This sequence originates from a boy younger than 18 in good health and CMV-seronegative. CDR3 bases: TGCAGCGTTAACACAGAGGTCGGGACAGGAGCCTACGAGCAGTACTTC. It specifies CSVNTEVGTGAYEQYF.